Described below is a single T cell receptor (beta chain) sequence and its context. There are 17 residues in the CDR3. Germline CDR1 SEHNR, CDR2 FQNEAQ (reference sequence). The V end was cut by 1 base, the J end by 5 bases, with 20 bases between. This entry is derived from a study of blood T cell repertoires in COVID-19. Study summary: Collection of acute and convalescent COVID-19 samples took place in the United States, Italy and Spain.

Generated by immunoSEQ multiplex PCR, the TCRdb table keeps only in-frame clones and is missing some. The data hold 130,000 to 150,000 clones, with 75% to 85% observed a single time. The chain recombines TRBV7-9 with TRBJ1-2; D remains unclear. Sequencing used peripheral blood. The TCR was taken from a human donor with acute or convalescent COVID-19. The donor label of this sample is uncertain. In DNA, the CDR3 is TGTGCCAGCAGCTTAGGAAACCGGGGTCCGATTTGGTATGGCTACACCTTC. Translation: CASSLGNRGPIWYGYTF. Using reference TRBV7-9 and TRBJ1-2 for the parts outside the CDR3, the full variable domain is DTGVSQNPRHKITKRGQNVTFRCDPISEHNRLYWYRQTLGQGPEFLTYFQNEAQLEKSRLLSDRFSAERPKGSFSTLEIQRTEQGDSAMYLCASSLGNRGPIWYGYTFGSGTRLTVV.